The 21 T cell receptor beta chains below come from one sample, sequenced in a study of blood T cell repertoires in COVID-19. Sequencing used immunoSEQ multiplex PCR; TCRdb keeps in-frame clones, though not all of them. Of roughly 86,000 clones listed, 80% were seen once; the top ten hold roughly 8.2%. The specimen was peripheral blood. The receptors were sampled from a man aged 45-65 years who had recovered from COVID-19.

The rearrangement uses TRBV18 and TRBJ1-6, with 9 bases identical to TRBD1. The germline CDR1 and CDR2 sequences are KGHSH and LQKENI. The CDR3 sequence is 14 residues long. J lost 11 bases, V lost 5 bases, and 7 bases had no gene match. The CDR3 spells CASSATGGMAPLHF. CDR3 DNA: TGTGCCAGCTCAGCTACAGGGGGCATGGCACCCCTCCACTTT.

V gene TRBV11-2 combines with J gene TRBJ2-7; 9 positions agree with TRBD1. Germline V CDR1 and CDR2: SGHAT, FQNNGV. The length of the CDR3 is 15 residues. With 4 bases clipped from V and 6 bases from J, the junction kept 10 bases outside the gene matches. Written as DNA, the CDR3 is TGTGCCAGCAGCTCCGGAGGGACAGGGAGGGTCGAGCAGTACTTC. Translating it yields CASSSGGTGRVEQYF.

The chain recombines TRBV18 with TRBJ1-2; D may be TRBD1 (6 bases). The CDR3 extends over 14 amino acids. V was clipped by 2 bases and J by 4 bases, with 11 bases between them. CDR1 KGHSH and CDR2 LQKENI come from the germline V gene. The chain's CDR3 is CASSPKGEAYGYTF. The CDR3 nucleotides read TGTGCCAGCTCACCAAAGGGGGAAGCCTATGGCTACACCTTC.

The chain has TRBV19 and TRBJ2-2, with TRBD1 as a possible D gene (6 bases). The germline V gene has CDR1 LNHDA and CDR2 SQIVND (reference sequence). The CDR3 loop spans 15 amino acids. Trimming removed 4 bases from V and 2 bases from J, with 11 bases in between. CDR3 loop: CASSRGQVNTGELFF. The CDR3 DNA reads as TGTGCCAGTAGTAGGGGGCAGGTTAACACCGGGGAGCTGTTTTTT.

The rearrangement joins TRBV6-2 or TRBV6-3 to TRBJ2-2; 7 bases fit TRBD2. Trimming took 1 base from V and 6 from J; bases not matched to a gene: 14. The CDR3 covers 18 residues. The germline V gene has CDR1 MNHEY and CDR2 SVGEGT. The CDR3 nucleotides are TGTGCCAGCAGTTACTTGGAATTGGGGGAGGGCCGTGCCGGGGAGCTGTTTTTT. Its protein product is CASSYLELGEGRAGELFF.

The CDR3 coding sequence is TGTGCCAGCAGTACCTCTGCGGGAGGGCCGCGGCAGTACTTC. The encoded protein is CASSTSAGGPRQYF. The V and J genes are TRBV6-5 and TRBJ2-7, with 9 bases identical to TRBD2. CDR3 length: 14 residues. V lost 5 bases to trimming and J lost 9 bases; unmatched junction nucleotides: 11. Germline loops: CDR1 MNHEY, CDR2 SVGAGI.

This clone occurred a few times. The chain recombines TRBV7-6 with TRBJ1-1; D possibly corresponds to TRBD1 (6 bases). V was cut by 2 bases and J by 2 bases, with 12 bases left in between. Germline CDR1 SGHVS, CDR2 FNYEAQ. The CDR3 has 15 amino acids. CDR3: CASSLITGINTEAFF. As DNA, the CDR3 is TGTGCCAGCAGCTTAATAACAGGGATAAACACTGAAGCTTTCTTT.

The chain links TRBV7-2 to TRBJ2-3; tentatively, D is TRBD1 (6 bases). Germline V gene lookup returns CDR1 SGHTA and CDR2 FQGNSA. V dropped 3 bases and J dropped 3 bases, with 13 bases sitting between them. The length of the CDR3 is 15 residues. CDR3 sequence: CASSLGAGRTDTQYF. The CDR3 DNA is TGTGCCAGCAGCTTGGGGGCGGGCCGGACAGATACGCAGTATTTT.

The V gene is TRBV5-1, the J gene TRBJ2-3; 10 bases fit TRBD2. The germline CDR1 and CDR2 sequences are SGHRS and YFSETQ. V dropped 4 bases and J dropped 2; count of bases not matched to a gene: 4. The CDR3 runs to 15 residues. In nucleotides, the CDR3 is TGCGCCAGCAGCCAGACTAGCGGGTCCACAGATACGCAGTATTTT. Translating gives CASSQTSGSTDTQYF.

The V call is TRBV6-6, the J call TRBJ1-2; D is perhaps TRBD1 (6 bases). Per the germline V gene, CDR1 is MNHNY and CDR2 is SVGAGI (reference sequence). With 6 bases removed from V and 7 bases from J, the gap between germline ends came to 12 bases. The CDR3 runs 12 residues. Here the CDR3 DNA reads TGTGCCAGCAGCGGGGGGCGGGGTGGCTACACCTTC. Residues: CASSGGRGGYTF.

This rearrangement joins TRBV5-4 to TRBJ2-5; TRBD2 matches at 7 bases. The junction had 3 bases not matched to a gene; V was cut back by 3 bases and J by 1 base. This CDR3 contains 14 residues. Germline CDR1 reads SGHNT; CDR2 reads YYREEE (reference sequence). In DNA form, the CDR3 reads TGTGCCAGCAGCTCGGGGGGAGTCCAAGAGACCCAGTACTTC. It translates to CASSSGGVQETQYF.

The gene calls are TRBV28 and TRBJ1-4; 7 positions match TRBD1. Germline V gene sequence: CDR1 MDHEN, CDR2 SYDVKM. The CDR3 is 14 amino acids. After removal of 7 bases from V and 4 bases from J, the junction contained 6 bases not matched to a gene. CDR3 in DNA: TGTGCCAGCATCCAGGGGGGCGATAATGAAAAACTGTTTTTT. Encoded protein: CASIQGGDNEKLFF.

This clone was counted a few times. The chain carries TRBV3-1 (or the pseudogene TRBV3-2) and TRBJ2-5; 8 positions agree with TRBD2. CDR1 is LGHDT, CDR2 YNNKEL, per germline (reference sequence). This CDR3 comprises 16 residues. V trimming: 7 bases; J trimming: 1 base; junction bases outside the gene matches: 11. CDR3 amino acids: CASTPTASGSQETQYF. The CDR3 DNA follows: TGTGCCAGCACCCCAACGGCTAGCGGGTCCCAAGAGACCCAGTACTTC.

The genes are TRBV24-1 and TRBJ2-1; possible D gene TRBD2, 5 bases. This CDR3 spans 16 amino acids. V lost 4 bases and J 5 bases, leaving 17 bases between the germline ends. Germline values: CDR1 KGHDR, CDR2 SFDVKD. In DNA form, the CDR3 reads TGTGCCACCAGTGACCCTACTAGTGTCCTCGACAATGAGCAGTTCTTC. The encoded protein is CATSDPTSVLDNEQFF.

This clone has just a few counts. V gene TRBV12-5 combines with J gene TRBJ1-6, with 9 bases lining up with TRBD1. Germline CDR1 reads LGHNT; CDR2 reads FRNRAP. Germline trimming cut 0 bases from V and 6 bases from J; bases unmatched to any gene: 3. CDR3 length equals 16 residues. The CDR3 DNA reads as TGTGCTAGTGGTTTGGTCCGGGGACAGGGTAATTCACCCCTCCACTTT. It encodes CASGLVRGQGNSPLHF.

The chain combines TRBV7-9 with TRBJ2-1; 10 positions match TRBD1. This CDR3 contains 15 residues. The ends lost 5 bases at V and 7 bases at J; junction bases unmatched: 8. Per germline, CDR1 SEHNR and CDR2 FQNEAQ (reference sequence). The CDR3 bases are TGTGCCAGCAGCCCAGGGACAGGGGTATGGAATGAGCAGTTCTTC. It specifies CASSPGTGVWNEQFF. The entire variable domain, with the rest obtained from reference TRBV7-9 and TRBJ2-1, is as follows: DTGVSQNPRHKITKRGQNVTFRCDPISEHNRLYWYRQTLGQGPEFLTYFQNEAQLEKSRLLSDRFSAERPKGSFSTLEIQRTEQGDSAMYLCASSPGTGVWNEQFFGPGTRLTVL.

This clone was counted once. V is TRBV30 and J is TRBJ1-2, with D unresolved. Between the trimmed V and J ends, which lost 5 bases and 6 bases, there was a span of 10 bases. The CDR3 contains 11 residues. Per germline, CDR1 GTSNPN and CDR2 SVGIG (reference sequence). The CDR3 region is CAWSAGDGYTF. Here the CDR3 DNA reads TGTGCCTGGTCAGCGGGAGATGGCTACACCTTC.

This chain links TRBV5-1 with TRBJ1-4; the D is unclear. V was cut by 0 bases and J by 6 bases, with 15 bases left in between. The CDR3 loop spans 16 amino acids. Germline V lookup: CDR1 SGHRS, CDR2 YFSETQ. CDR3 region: CASSLGNSNSDEKLFF. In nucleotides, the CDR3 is TGCGCCAGCAGCTTGGGCAACAGTAACTCCGATGAAAAACTGTTTTTT.

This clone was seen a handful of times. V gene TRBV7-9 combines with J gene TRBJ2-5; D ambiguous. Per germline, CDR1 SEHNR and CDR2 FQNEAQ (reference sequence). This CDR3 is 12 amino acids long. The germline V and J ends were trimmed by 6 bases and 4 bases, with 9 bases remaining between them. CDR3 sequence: CASSAAAETQYF. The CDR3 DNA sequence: TGTGCCAGCAGTGCTGCGGCAGAGACCCAGTACTTC.

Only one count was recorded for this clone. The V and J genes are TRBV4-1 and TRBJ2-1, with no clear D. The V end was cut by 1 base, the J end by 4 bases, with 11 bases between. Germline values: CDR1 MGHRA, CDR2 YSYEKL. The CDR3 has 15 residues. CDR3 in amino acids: CASSQGSVPYNEQFF. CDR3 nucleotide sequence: TGCGCCAGCAGCCAAGGAAGCGTCCCGTACAATGAGCAGTTCTTC.

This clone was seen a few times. The CDR3 DNA reads as TGTGCCAGCGAGGACAGGGGAACCTCACCCCTCCACTTT. Translation: CASEDRGTSPLHF. V usage is TRBV19 and J usage is TRBJ1-6; TRBD1 aligns across 9 bases. CDR3 size: 13 residues. V shed 9 bases, J shed 10 bases, and the junction held 7 bases outside the gene matches. Per germline, CDR1 LNHDA and CDR2 SQIVND (reference sequence). The full variable domain, rest sourced from reference TRBV19 and TRBJ1-6, is DGGITQSPKYLFRKEGQNVTLSCEQNLNHDAMYWYRQDPGQGLRLIYYSQIVNDFQKGDIAEGYSVSREKKESFPLTVTSAQKNPTAFYLCASEDRGTSPLHFGNGTRLTVT.